This T cell receptor (beta chain) stems from a study of blood T cell repertoires in COVID-19. As for the study in general: T cells, B-cell-depleted T cells, or PBMCs supplied cDNA or gDNA.

The repertoire was sequenced with immunoSEQ multiplex PCR; TCRdb's copy has only in-frame clones and lacks some. Here the sample spans about 190,000 clones, around 87% being singletons. The V gene lost 3 bases and the J gene lost 0 bases, with 9 bases spanning the gap. CDR3 length equals 14 residues. Germline V CDR1 and CDR2: GTSNPN, SVGIG (reference sequence). This clone was seen only a few times. The V and J genes are TRBV30 and TRBJ1-3; possibly TRBD1 for D (5 bases). Input material: peripheral blood. This TCR was sampled from a man aged 40-50 years with active or convalescent COVID-19. CDR3 loop: CAWRGPSSGNTIYF. The CDR3 DNA reads TGTGCCTGGAGGGGGCCGAGCTCTGGAAACACCATATATTTT.